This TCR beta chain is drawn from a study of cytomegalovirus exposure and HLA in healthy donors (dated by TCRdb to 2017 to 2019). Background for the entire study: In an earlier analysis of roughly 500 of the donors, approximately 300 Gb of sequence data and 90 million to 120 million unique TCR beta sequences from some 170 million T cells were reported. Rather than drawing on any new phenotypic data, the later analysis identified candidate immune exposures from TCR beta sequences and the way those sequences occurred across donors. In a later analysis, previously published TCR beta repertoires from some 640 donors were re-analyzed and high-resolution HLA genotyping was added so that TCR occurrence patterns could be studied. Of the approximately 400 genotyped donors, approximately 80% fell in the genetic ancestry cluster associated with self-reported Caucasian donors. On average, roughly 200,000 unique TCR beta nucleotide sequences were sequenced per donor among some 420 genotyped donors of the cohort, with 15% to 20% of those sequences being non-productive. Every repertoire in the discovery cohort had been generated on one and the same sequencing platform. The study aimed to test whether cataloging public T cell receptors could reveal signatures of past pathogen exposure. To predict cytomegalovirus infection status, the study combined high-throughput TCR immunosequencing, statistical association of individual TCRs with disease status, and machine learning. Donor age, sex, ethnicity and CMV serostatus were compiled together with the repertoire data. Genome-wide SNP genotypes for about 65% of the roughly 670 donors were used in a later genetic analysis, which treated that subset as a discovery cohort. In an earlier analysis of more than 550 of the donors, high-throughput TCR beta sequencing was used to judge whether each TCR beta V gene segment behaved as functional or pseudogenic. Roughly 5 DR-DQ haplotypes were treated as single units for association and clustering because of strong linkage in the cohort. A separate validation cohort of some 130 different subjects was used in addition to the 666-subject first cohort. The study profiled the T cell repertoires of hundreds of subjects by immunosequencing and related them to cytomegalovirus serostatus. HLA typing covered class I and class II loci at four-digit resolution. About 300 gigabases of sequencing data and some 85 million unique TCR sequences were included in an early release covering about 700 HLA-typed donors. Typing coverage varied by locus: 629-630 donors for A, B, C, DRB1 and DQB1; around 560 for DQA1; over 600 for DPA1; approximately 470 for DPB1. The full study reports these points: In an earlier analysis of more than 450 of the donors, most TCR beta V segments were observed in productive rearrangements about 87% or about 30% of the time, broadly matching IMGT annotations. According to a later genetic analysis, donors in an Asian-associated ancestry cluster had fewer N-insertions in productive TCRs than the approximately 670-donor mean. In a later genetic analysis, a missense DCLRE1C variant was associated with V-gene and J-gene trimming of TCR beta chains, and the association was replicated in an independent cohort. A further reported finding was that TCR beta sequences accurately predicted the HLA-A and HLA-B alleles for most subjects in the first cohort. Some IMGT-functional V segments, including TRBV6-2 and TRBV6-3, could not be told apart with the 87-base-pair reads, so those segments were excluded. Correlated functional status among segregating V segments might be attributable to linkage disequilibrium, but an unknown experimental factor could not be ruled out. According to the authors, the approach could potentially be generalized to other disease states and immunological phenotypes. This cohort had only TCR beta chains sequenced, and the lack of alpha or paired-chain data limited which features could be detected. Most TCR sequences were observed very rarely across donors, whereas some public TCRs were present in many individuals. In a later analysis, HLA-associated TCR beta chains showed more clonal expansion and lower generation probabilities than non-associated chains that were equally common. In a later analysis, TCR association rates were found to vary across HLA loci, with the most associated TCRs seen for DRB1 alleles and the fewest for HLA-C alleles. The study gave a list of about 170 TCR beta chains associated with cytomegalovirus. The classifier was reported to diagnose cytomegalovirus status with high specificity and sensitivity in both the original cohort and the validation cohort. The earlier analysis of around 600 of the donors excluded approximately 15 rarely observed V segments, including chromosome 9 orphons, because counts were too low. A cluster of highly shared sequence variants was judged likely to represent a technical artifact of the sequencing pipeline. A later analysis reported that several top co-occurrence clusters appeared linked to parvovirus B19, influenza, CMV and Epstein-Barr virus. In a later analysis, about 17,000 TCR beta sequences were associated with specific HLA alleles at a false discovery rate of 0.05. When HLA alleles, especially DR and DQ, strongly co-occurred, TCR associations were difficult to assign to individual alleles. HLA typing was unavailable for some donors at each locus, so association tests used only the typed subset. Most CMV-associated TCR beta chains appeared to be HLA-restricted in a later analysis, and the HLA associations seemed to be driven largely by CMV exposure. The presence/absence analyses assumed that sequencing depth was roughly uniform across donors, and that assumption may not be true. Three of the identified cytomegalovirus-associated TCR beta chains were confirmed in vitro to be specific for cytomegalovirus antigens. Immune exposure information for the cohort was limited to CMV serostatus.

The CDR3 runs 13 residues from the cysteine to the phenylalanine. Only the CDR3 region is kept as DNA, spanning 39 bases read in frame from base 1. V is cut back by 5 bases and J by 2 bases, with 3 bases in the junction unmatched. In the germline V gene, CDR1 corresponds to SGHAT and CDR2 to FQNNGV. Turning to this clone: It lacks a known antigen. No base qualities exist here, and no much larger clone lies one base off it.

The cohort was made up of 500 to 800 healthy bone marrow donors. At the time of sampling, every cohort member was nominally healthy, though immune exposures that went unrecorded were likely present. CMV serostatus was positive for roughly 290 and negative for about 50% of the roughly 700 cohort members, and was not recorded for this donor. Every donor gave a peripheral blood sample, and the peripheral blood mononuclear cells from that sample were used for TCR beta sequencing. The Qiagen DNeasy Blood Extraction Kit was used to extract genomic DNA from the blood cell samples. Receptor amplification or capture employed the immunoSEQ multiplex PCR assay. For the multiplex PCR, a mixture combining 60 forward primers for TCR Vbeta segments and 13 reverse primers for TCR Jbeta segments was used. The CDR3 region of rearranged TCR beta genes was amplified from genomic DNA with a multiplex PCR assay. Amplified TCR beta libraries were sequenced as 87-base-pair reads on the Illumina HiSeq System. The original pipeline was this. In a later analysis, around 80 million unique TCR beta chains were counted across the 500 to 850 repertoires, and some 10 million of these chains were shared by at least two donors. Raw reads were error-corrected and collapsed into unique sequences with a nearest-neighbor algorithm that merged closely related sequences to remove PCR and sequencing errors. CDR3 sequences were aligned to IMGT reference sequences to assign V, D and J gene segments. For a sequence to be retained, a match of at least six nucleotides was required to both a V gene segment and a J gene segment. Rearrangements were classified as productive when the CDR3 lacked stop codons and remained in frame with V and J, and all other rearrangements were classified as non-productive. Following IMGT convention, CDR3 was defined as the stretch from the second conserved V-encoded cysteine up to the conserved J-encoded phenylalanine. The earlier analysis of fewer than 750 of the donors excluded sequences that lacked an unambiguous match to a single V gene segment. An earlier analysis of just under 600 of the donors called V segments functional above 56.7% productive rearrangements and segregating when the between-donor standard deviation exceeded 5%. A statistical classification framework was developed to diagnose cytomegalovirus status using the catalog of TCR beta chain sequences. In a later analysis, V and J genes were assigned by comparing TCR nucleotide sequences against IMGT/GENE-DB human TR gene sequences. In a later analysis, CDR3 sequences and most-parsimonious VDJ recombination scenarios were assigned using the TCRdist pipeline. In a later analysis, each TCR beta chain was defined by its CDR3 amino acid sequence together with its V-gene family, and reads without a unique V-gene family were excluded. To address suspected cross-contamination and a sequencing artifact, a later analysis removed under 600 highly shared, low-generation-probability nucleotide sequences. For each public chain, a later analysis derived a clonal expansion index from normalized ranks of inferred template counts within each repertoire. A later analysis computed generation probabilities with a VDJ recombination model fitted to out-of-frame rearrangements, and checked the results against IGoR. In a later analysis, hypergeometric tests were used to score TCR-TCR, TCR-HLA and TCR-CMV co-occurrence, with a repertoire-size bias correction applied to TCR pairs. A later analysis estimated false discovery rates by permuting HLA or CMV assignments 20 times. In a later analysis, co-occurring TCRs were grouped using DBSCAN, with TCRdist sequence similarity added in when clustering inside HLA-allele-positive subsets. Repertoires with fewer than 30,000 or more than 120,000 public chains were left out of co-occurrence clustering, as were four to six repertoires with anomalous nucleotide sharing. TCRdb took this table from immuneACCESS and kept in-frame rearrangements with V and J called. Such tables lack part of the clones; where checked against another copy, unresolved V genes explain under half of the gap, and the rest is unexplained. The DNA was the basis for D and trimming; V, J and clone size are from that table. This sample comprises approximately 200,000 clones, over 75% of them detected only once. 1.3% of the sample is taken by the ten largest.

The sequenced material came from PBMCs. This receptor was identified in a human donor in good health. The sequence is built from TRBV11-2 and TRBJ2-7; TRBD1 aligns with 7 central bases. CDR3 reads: CASSPDRAYEQYF. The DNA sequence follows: TGTGCCAGCAGCCCAGACAGGGCCTACGAGCAGTACTTC.